Presented here are 27 T cell receptor beta chains from one specimen sequenced in a study of blood T cell repertoires in COVID-19. The assay was immunoSEQ multiplex PCR, and TCRdb's table has in-frame clones only and misses some. The sample holds about 130,000 clones, about 80% seen once. Source material: peripheral blood. The source of these receptors is a woman of 80 years or more with acute or convalescent COVID-19.

The CDR3 DNA follows: TGTGCCAGCCTCGGGGGGATCGGAAATGAGCAGTTCTTC. It specifies CASLGGIGNEQFF. The chain uses TRBV19 and TRBJ2-1; TRBD2 aligns across 7 bases. The CDR3 runs to 13 residues. Germline-derived CDR1 and CDR2 are LNHDA and SQIVND (reference sequence). The ends lost 9 bases at V and 7 bases at J; junction bases unmatched: 9.

The rearrangement joins TRBV7-2 to TRBJ2-2, with 10 bases lining up with TRBD2. Germline V gene lookup returns CDR1 SGHTA and CDR2 FQGNSA. V shed 1 base and J 5 bases; nucleotides not matched to a gene: 10. The length of the CDR3 is 18 residues. CDR3 bases: TGTGCCAGCAGCTTAGTGGGGTCTAGCGGGGGTATTACCGGGGAGCTGTTTTTT. It specifies CASSLVGSSGGITGELFF.

The chain's CDR3 is CASSGRQGLLSEAFF. The CDR3 DNA is TGTGCCAGCAGCGGAAGACAGGGGTTATTATCTGAAGCTTTCTTT. The chain recombines TRBV5-4 with TRBJ1-1, with 8 bases matching TRBD1. The ends lost 4 bases at V and 6 bases at J; junction bases unmatched: 11. CDR3 length: 15 amino acids. Germline V gene sequence: CDR1 SGHNT, CDR2 YYREEE (reference sequence). The full variable domain, with the rest looked up from reference TRBV5-4 and TRBJ1-1, is ETGVTQSPTHLIKTRGQQVTLRCSSQSGHNTVSWYQQALGQGPQFIFQYYREEENGRGNFPPRFSGLQFPNYSSELNVNALELDDSALYLCASSGRQGLLSEAFFGQGTRLTVV.

The chain recombines TRBV5-5 with TRBJ1-5; 8 nucleotides align to TRBD1. Germline assignment: CDR1 SGHKS and CDR2 YYEKEE (reference sequence). The CDR3 sequence is 15 residues long. The ends lost 1 base at V and 5 bases at J; junction bases unmatched: 5. For the CDR3, the DNA is TGTGCCAGCAGCTTGTCACAGGGGGATCATCAGCCCCAGCATTTT. This gives the protein CASSLSQGDHQPQHF.

This chain connects TRBV9 to TRBJ2-3, with D unclear. V was clipped by 0 bases and J by 2 bases, with 7 bases between them. The length of the CDR3 is 14 residues. Germline V gene lookup returns CDR1 SGDLS and CDR2 YYNGEE. CDR3 nucleotides: TGTGCCAGCAGCGTAGTACAACCCACAGATACGCAGTATTTT. It translates to CASSVVQPTDTQYF.

The CDR3 sequence is CASSQGQGAAGELFF. The DNA for the CDR3 is TGTGCCAGCAGCCAAGGTCAGGGTGCTGCCGGGGAGCTGTTTTTT. The chain links TRBV3-1 (or the pseudogene TRBV3-2) to TRBJ2-2; perhaps TRBD1 as D (5 bases). V was clipped by 1 base and J by 6 bases, with 12 bases between them. CDR1 is LGHDT, CDR2 YNNKEL, per germline (reference sequence). The CDR3 spans 15 residues.

The chain uses TRBV4-2 and TRBJ2-7; the D is unclear. Germline V gene lookup returns CDR1 LGHNA and CDR2 YNFKEQ. V was trimmed by 5 bases and J by 0 bases, leaving 11 bases between them. The CDR3 contains 14 residues. The CDR3 region is CASSSSLSSYEQYF. CDR3 DNA sequence: TGTGCCAGCAGCTCGTCGCTGAGCTCCTACGAGCAGTACTTC.

This clone was detected only a few times. This sequence joins TRBV30 and TRBJ2-7, with TRBD2 matching 8 bases. The CDR3 is 14 amino acids. The ends lost 3 bases at V and 3 bases at J; junction bases unmatched: 7. In germline, CDR1 is GTSNPN, CDR2 SVGIG (reference sequence). CDR3 nucleotides: TGTGCCTGGAGCACCGGGACTAGGATCTACGAGCAGTACTTC. Its protein product is CAWSTGTRIYEQYF.

The DNA for the CDR3 is TGTGCCAGCGGTTTGGCCAGGGGGGTCTACGAGCAGTACTTC. Protein sequence: CASGLARGVYEQYF. The V call is TRBV6-5, the J call TRBJ2-7; weak D call: TRBD1 (7 bases). V was cut by 8 bases and J by 3 bases, with 17 bases left in between. Germline CDR1 is MNHEY and CDR2 is SVGAGI. The CDR3 has 14 residues.

The chain links TRBV7-9 to TRBJ2-7; a weak D match, TRBD1 (6 bases). Between the trimmed V and J ends, which lost 4 bases and 6 bases, there was a span of 13 bases. CDR3 length: 13 amino acids. CDR1 is SEHNR, CDR2 FQNEAQ, per germline (reference sequence). The CDR3 bases are TGTGCCAGCAGCTCGAACGAAGGGGGCGAGCAGTACTTC. Amino acid sequence: CASSSNEGGEQYF.

The rearrangement uses TRBV5-4 and TRBJ1-3; D is unresolved. V shed 3 bases and J shed 0 bases, with 4 bases lying between them. This CDR3 is 13 amino acids long. Germline V CDR1 and CDR2: SGHNT, YYREEE (reference sequence). In DNA, the CDR3 is TGTGCCAGCAGCTCCAGCTCTGGAAACACCATATATTTT. Protein product: CASSSSSGNTIYF.

This clone was detected only a few times. This chain uses TRBV7-9 with TRBJ2-3; a weak D match, TRBD1 (5 bases). The ends were cut back, 2 bases at V and 3 bases at J, with 15 bases in the middle. The CDR3 runs to 16 residues. Per germline, CDR1 SEHNR and CDR2 FQNEAQ (reference sequence). Here the CDR3 DNA reads TGTGCCAGCAGCTTACCGGGCCTCAGGGTAACAGATACGCAGTATTTT. Protein: CASSLPGLRVTDTQYF.

This chain connects TRBV12-5 to TRBJ2-3; TRBD2 agrees at 12 bases. Looked up from germline, CDR1 is LGHNT and CDR2 is FRNRAP. The trim removed 6 bases at V and 2 bases at J, leaving 6 bases unmatched. The CDR3 loop spans 16 amino acids. In DNA form, the CDR3 reads TGTGCTAGTGGACCCGGACTAGCGGGGTACACAGATACGCAGTATTTT. Protein product: CASGPGLAGYTDTQYF.

The chain recombines TRBV19 with TRBJ1-5; D might be TRBD1 (6 bases). Trimming stripped 5 bases from V and 5 bases from J, with 19 bases between. Germline V lookup: CDR1 LNHDA, CDR2 SQIVND (reference sequence). There are 16 residues in the CDR3. The CDR3 is CASSAAVTRGYQPQHF. The CDR3 nucleotides are TGTGCCAGTAGTGCCGCTGTTACAAGGGGGTATCAGCCCCAGCATTTT. The variable domain in full, with the rest retrieved from reference TRBV19 and TRBJ1-5, is DGGITQSPKYLFRKEGQNVTLSCEQNLNHDAMYWYRQDPGQGLRLIYYSQIVNDFQKGDIAEGYSVSREKKESFPLTVTSAQKNPTAFYLCASSAAVTRGYQPQHFGDGTRLSIL.

The chain links TRBV27 to TRBJ1-5; D might be TRBD1 (6 bases). There are 15 residues in the CDR3. The V gene's germline CDR1 is MNHEY and CDR2 SMNVEV (reference sequence). Deletions cut 3 bases from V and 5 bases from J, with 14 bases between. The CDR3 region is CASSFSQGNDQPQHF. CDR3 nucleotide sequence: TGTGCCAGCAGTTTCTCGCAGGGGAACGATCAGCCCCAGCATTTT.

The count of this clone is one. The chain is built from TRBV11-3 and TRBJ1-1, with a tentative D call TRBD1 (5 bases). Germline CDR1 is SGHNT and CDR2 is YENEEA. The V and J ends lost 8 bases and 1 base respectively, with 23 bases between them. This CDR3 spans 17 amino acids. CDR3 nucleotide sequence: TGTGCCAGCGGAGGGGACCGACGTACGAAGGGGAACACTGAAGCTTTCTTT. Residues: CASGGDRRTKGNTEAFF.

This CDR3 reads CASSFGGDVYGYTF. CDR3 nucleotides: TGTGCCAGCTCTTTCGGAGGGGACGTCTATGGCTACACCTTC. The chain is built from TRBV18 and TRBJ1-2; perhaps TRBD1 as D (5 bases). Trimming took 6 bases from V and 4 from J, leaving 15 bases between them. The CDR3 length is 14 residues. The V gene's germline CDR1 is KGHSH and CDR2 LQKENI. Variable domain in full (rest from reference TRBV18 and TRBJ1-2): NAGVMQNPRHLVRRRGQEARLRCSPMKGHSHVYWYRQLPEEGLKFMVYLQKENIIDESGMPKERFSAEFPKEGPSILRIQQVVRGDSAAYFCASSFGGDVYGYTFGSGTRLTVV.

The genes are TRBV6-4 and TRBJ1-1; D unclear. CDR3 length: 15 amino acids. The ends were cut back, 0 bases at V and 6 bases at J, with 14 bases in the middle. Germline CDR1 and CDR2: MRHNA and SNTAGT. CDR3 protein: CASSDSTVRGAEAFF. CDR3 bases: TGTGCCAGCAGTGACTCGACGGTACGTGGAGCTGAAGCTTTCTTT.

The chain combines TRBV6-6 with TRBJ2-7; TRBD2 aligns across 8 bases. The CDR3 contains 15 residues. Germline values: CDR1 MNHNY, CDR2 SVGAGI (reference sequence). The V segment lost 0 bases and the J segment 3 bases; nucleotides outside the gene matches: 4. CDR3 DNA: TGTGCCAGCAGTTACTCTAGCGGGGCTGTCTACGAGCAGTACTTC. Its protein is CASSYSSGAVYEQYF.

V and J are TRBV5-1 and TRBJ1-2; D perhaps matches TRBD1 (5 bases). V was trimmed by 4 bases and J by 4 bases, leaving 11 bases between them. Per the germline V gene, CDR1 is SGHRS and CDR2 is YFSETQ. The CDR3 covers 13 residues. CDR3 bases: TGCGCCAGCAGCGCGGGACGGAGCTATGGCTACACCTTC. Translating gives CASSAGRSYGYTF.

The chain has TRBV5-1 and TRBJ1-2; D unclear. From germline, CDR1 is SGHRS and CDR2 YFSETQ. Trimming cost V 4 bases and J 8 bases, with 15 bases left between them. This CDR3 has 13 amino acids. The CDR3 DNA reads as TGCGCCAGCAGCCGGCAGCGGGAGGGAGGCTACACCTTC. Its translation is CASSRQREGGYTF.

The V and J genes are TRBV7-2 and TRBJ2-3; 9 nucleotides align to TRBD2. After removal of 0 bases from V and 3 bases from J, the junction contained 1 base not matched to a gene. Germline V CDR1 and CDR2: SGHTA, FQGNSA. The CDR3 length is 15 residues. The CDR3 DNA is TGTGCCAGCAGCTTAGCGAGCGGGGGGACAGATACGCAGTATTTT. Translating it yields CASSLASGGTDTQYF. The variable domain in full, completed from reference TRBV7-2 and TRBJ2-3, reads GAGVSQSPSNKVTEKGKDVELRCDPISGHTALYWYRQSLGQGLEFLIYFQGNSAPDKSGLPSDRFSAERTGGSVSTLTIQRTQQEDSAVYLCASSLASGGTDTQYFGPGTRLTVL.

V is TRBV7-3 and J is TRBJ2-3; weak D call: TRBD1 (5 bases). Germline CDR1 and CDR2: SGHTA and FQGTGA. The CDR3 spans 14 residues. The V gene lost 0 bases and the J gene lost 1 base, with 5 bases spanning the gap. The CDR3 DNA reads TGTGCCAGCAGCTTAACACAGGGCACAGATACGCAGTATTTT. It encodes CASSLTQGTDTQYF.

The chain couples TRBV7-2 to TRBJ1-2; TRBD1 matches 9 bases. V gave up 5 bases and J gave up 5 bases; unmatched junction bases: 6. This CDR3 is built from 14 residues. Germline CDR1 SGHTA, CDR2 FQGNSA. DNA of the CDR3: TGTGCCAGCAGCGACGCACAGGGGGCTTATGGCTACACCTTC. As protein: CASSDAQGAYGYTF.

V gene TRBV5-1 combines with J gene TRBJ1-4; D is uncertain. Trimming removed 4 bases from V and 4 bases from J, with 8 bases in between. Germline V gives CDR1 SGHRS, CDR2 YFSETQ. CDR3 length equals 13 residues. The CDR3 loop reads CASSPSVNEKLFF. CDR3 sequence (DNA): TGCGCCAGCAGCCCGTCCGTTAATGAAAAACTGTTTTTT.

V usage is TRBV7-6 and J usage is TRBJ1-1, with a weak D call TRBD1 (5 bases). Germline lookup yields CDR1 SGHVS and CDR2 FNYEAQ. V was pared by 1 base and J by 1 base, with 7 bases between. The length of the CDR3 is 14 residues. CDR3 DNA sequence: TGTGCCAGCAGCTTAGATGGGGCGAACACTGAAGCTTTCTTT. Its protein is CASSLDGANTEAFF.

The V call is TRBV6-5, the J call TRBJ2-1; D remains unclear. The V end lost 2 bases, the J end lost 8 bases, and 10 bases lay between the germline ends. This CDR3 is built from 13 residues. Germline V gene sequence: CDR1 MNHEY, CDR2 SVGAGI. The CDR3 here is CASSYPRWDEQFF. CDR3 DNA: TGTGCCAGCAGTTACCCTAGGTGGGATGAGCAGTTCTTC.